What follows is one T cell receptor beta chain and its context. This clonotype was recorded at least ten times. It lacks a known antigen. Base qualities were left out, and no much larger clone turns up one base away. TCRdb lists the instrument as Illumina HiSeq 2000. TCR beta chain libraries were generated through multiplex PCR amplification. The amplified TCR beta chain products were analyzed by high-throughput sequencing. In-frame beta chains were kept once TCRdb had trimmed the public reads at Q25 with fastp and called clones with MiXCR. One record per CDR3 amino acid sequence lists the most common genes and DNA. The sample table contains fewer than 150,000 distinct CDR3 sequences; only one count was recorded for approximately 22% of them. The top ten hold about 2.2% of the sample. A distance of 13 bases separates the germline ends of V and J, which lose 2 bases and 7 bases respectively. From the cysteine up to the phenylalanine, the CDR3 has a length of 14 residues. Only CDR3 DNA is held: 42 bases, read in frame from base 1. Per the germline V gene, SGHRS is the CDR1 and YFSETQ is the CDR2.

This record comes from a study of breast tumors, draining lymph nodes, adjacent tissues (dated by TCRdb to about 2016). For the wider study: In breast cancer patients, the study compared the TCR beta repertoires of tumor, adjacent nontumor tissue and axillary lymph nodes. The study aimed to assess the relationships and possible T-cell exchange between tumor, surrounding tissue and draining lymph node repertoires in human breast cancer.

General findings and caveats noted by the study authors: The data were considered consistent with most tumor T cells being derived from the lymph node and subsequently expanding within tumor tissue. Tumors showed preferential V and J gene usage, and their T-cell repertoire diversity fell below that of lymph nodes yet above that of nontumor tissue. Rather than being directly demonstrated, the conclusion that tumor T cells originate in lymph nodes was presented as consistent with a hypothesis. The similarity between tumor and nontumor tissue repertoires was significantly greater in luminal-like breast cancer than in basal-like breast cancer.

The lymph node samples were taken from the axillary draining lymph nodes of breast cancer patients. The chain couples TRBV5-1 to TRBJ2-1, with TRBD1 perhaps the D gene, on 6 matching bases. The sample taken for sequencing was axillary lymph node tissue. This sequence was found in a female donor with breast cancer. Some clones in this sample may be carry-over from other donors' samples. The CDR3 region has the sequence CASSFADQGNEQFF. The DNA is as follows: TGCGCCAGCAGCTTCGCCGATCAGGGGAATGAGCAGTTCTTC.